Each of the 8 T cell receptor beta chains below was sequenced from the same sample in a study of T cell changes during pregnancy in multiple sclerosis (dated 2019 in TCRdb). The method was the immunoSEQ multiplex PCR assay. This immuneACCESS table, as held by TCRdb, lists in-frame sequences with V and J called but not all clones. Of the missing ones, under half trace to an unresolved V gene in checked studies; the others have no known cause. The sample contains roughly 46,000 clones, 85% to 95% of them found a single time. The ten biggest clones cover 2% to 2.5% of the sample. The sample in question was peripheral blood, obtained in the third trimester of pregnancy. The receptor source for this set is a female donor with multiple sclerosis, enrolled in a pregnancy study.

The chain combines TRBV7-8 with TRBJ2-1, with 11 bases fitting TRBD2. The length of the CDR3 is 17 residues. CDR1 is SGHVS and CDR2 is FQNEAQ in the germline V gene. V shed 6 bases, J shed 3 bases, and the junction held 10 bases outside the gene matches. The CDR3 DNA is TGTGCCAGCAGGCCGTTTGGACTAGCGGGTGTCTACAATGAGCAGTTCTTC. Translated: CASRPFGLAGVYNEQFF.

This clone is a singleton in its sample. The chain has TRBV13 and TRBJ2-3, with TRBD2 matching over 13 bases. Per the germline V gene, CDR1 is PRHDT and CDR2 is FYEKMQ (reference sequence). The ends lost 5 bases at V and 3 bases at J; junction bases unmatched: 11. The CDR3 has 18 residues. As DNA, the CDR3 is TGTGCCAGCAGCCCCCCAGGACTAGCGGGAGATCGGACAGATACGCAGTATTTT. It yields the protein CASSPPGLAGDRTDTQYF.

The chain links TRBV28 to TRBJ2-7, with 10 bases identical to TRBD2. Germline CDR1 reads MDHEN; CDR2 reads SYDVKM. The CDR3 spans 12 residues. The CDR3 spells CATGLAVHEQYF. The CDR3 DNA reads TGTGCAACTGGACTAGCGGTCCACGAGCAGTACTTC.

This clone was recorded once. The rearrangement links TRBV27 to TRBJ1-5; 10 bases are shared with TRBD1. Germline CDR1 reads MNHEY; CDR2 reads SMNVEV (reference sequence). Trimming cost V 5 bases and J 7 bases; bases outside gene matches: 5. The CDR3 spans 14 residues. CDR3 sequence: CASSRDRGVQPQHF. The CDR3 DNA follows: TGTGCCAGCAGTCGGGACAGGGGTGTCCAGCCCCAGCATTTT.

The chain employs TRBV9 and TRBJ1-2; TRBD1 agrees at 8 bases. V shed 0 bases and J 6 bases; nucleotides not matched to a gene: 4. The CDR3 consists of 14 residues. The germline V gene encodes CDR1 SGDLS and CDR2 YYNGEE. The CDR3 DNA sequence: TGTGCCAGCAGCGTAGGACAGGGGTTAGATGGCTACACCTTC. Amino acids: CASSVGQGLDGYTF. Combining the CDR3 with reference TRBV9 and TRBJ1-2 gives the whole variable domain DSGVTQTPKHLITATGQRVTLRCSPRSGDLSVYWYQQSLDQGLQFLIQYYNGEERAKGNILERFSAQQFPDLHSELNLSSLELGDSALYFCASSVGQGLDGYTFGSGTRLTVV.

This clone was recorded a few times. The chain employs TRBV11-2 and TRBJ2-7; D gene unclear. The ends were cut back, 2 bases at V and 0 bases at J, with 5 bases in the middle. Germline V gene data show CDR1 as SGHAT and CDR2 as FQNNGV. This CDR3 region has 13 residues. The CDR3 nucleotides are TGTGCCAGCAGCTTAACACCCTCCTACGAGCAGTACTTC. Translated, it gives CASSLTPSYEQYF.

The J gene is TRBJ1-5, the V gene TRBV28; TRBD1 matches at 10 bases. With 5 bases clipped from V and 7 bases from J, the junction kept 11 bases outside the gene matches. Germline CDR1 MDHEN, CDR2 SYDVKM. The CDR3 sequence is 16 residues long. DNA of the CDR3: TGTGCCAGCAGTCCCGGAGACAGGGGGCTAGGGCAGCCCCAGCATTTT. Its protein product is CASSPGDRGLGQPQHF. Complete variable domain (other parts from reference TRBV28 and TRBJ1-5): DVKVTQSSRYLVKRTGEKVFLECVQDMDHENMFWYRQDPGLGLRLIYFSYDVKMKEKGDIPEGYSVSREKKERFSLILESASTNQTSMYLCASSPGDRGLGQPQHFGDGTRLSIL.

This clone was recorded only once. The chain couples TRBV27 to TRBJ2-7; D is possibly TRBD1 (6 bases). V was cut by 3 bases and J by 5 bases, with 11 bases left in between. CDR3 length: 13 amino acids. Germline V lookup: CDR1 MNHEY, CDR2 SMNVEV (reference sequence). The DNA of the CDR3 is TGTGCCAGCAGTTTCCCAGACAGGAACGAGCAGTACTTC. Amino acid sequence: CASSFPDRNEQYF.